These T cell receptor beta chains were read from a single sample in a study of T cell repertoires in cytomegalovirus infection. TCRdb called the reads again in MiXCR, with one record for every CDR3 protein. The table shows roughly 730,000 distinct CDR3 sequences, with around 31% occurring only once. The antigens these receptors bind are not known. Material: cultured PBMCs, obtained from culture after CMV antigen stimulation. The receptors shown here come from a human donor in good health (CMV status not recorded). Some clones in this sample may be carry-over from other donors' samples. CDR3s include the opening cysteine and the closing phenylalanine or tryptophan. Clone size is shown for a subset of rows, as once, few, many or a class of expanded clone.

CDR3aa,abundance,v_gene,j_gene
CASSPSGGPLAGELFF,few,TRBV7-8,TRBJ2-2
CASSLEPAEETQYF,.,TRBV5-1,TRBJ2-5
CASSRLGGAGQETQYF,few,TRBV4-1,TRBJ2-5
CASSTWTGGETQYF,few,TRBV7-2,TRBJ2-5
CASSPPNSLAGRGEQFF,.,TRBV7-2,TRBJ2-1
CASSLVAGRYTDTQYF,many,TRBV7-2,TRBJ2-3
CSARWGGGYTF,.,TRBV20-1,TRBJ1-2
CAIMGDSYEQYF,.,TRBV10-3,TRBJ2-7
CASSGGVGQGGGYTF,few,TRBV7-2,TRBJ1-2
CASSQVRAGGRNEQFF,.,TRBV4-1,TRBJ2-1
CASSPLYTGTGVHTGELFF,few,TRBV6-1,TRBJ2-2
CASSPRRGGRDTQYF,.,TRBV6-2/TRBV6-3,TRBJ2-3
CASSLDRRFTEAFF,few,TRBV7-2,TRBJ1-1
CASSQDRSSGANVLTF,.,TRBV4-1,TRBJ2-6
CSAAWGGKTQYF,few,TRBV20-1,TRBJ2-5
CASSQDLAGVQETQYF,.,TRBV4-1,TRBJ2-5
CACSFRTGNTIYF,.,TRBV7-2,TRBJ1-3
CASSLVGVASGSSSYEQYF,many,TRBV7-2,TRBJ2-7
CSAQWIAEKLFF,.,TRBV20-1,TRBJ1-4
CSALARGTEIAYGYTF,.,TRBV20-1,TRBJ1-2
CSASSGDEQYF,.,TRBV20-1,TRBJ2-7
CASSRRVRGAYNSPLHF,.,TRBV6-6,TRBJ1-6
CAASDSSTYTDTQYF,.,TRBV7-2,TRBJ2-3
CSARDTAEAFF,few,TRBV20-1,TRBJ1-1
CASRSGRLAGTHEQFF,few,TRBV6-1,TRBJ2-1
CASSPGMSYEQYF,.,TRBV23-1,TRBJ2-7
CASSLKGPNQPQHF,many,TRBV7-2,TRBJ1-5
CASRPRRGGDYGYTF,.,TRBV5-4,TRBJ1-2
CASSPRGGVNTEAFF,.,TRBV11-2,TRBJ1-1
CASSLQGEGTEAFF,few,TRBV27,TRBJ1-1
CASGAGSGANVLTF,.,TRBV5-4,TRBJ2-6
CASSHGQPDYEQYF,many,TRBV2,TRBJ2-7
CASSLALAGTYNEQFF,many,TRBV7-9,TRBJ2-1
CASSLASGRALSPNEQFF,.,TRBV7-6,TRBJ2-1
CSAPDWAPGYEQFF,.,TRBV20-1,TRBJ2-1
CASSHGQSYNSPLHF,few,TRBV6-1,TRBJ1-6
CASSIAGISTEAFF,.,TRBV19,TRBJ1-1
CASSRLVQETQYF,many,TRBV14,TRBJ2-5
CASSLDWGQGEQYF,few,TRBV11-2,TRBJ2-7
CASSPSEVEQYF,few,TRBV7-2,TRBJ2-7
CASGWEDSYTF,.,TRBV7-9,TRBJ1-2
CASSLGGYYEQYF,many,TRBV7-2,TRBJ2-7
CASSFLGLAGAGEQFF,.,TRBV7-2,TRBJ2-1
CAISESWGSSYEQYF,few,TRBV10-3,TRBJ2-7
CASSPRALTGSGEQYF,few,TRBV9,TRBJ2-7
CASTKWGGGTEAFF,.,TRBV28,TRBJ1-1
CASSVDSGRAYNEQFF,.,TRBV7-6,TRBJ2-1
CASSSTTGPSKTQYF,.,TRBV5-4,TRBJ2-5
CASSLGPGTTSGNTIYF,.,TRBV5-4,TRBJ1-3